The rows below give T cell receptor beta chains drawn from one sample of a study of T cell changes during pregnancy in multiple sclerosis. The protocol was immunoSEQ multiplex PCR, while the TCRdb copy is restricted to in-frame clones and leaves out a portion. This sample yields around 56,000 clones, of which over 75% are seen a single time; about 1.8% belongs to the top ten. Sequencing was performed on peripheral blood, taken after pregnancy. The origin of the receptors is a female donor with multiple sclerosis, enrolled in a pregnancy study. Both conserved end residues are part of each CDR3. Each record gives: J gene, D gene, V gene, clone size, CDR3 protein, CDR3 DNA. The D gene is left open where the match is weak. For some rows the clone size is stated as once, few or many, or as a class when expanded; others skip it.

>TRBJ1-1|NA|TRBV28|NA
CASSLWRVGTEAFF
TGTGCCAGCAGTTTATGGCGGGTGGGCACTGAAGCTTTCTTT
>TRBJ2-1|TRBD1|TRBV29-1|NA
CSAHRGLNEQFF
TGCAGTGCACACAGGGGGCTAAATGAGCAGTTCTTC
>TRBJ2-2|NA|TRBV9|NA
CASSLGLKNTGELFF
TGTGCCAGCAGCTTAGGACTGAAGAACACCGGGGAGCTGTTTTTT
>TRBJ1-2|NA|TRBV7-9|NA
CASSPFSGRGNYGYTF
TGTGCCAGCAGCCCCTTCTCAGGGCGAGGAAACTATGGCTACACCTTC
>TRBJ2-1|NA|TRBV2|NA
CASSASSYNEQFF
TGTGCCAGCAGTGCGTCCTCCTACAATGAGCAGTTCTTC
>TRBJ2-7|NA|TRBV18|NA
CASSNPPGGADEQYF
TGTGCCAGCTCAAACCCTCCCGGGGGTGCCGACGAGCAGTACTTC
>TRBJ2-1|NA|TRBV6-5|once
CASSYWDTPRGEQFF
TGTGCCAGCAGTTACTGGGACACCCCGCGTGGTGAGCAGTTCTTC
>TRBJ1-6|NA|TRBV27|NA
CASSSPLRALHF
TGTGCCAGCAGCTCCCCTTTGAGAGCCCTCCACTTT
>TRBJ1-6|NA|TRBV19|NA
CASSILDYNSPLHF
TGTGCCAGTAGTATTCTAGACTATAATTCACCCCTCCACTTT
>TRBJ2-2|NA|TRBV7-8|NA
CASSPHRATGELFF
TGTGCCAGCAGCCCCCACAGGGCCACCGGGGAGCTGTTTTTT
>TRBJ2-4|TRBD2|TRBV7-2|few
CASSLGGGGAGGIQYF
TGTGCCAGCAGCTTAGGCGGCGGGGGGGCCGGGGGCATTCAGTACTTC
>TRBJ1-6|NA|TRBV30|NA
CAWRQGGPLHF
TGTGCCTGGAGACAGGGCGGGCCCCTCCACTTT
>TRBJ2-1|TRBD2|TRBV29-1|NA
CSVVLAGHYNEQFF
TGCAGCGTCGTACTAGCGGGGCATTACAATGAGCAGTTCTTC
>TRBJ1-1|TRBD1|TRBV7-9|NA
CASSPLGQARGLNTEAFF
TGTGCCAGCAGCCCCCTCGGACAGGCTCGGGGATTGAACACTGAAGCTTTCTTT
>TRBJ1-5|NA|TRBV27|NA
CASSFQGPYSNQPQHF
TGTGCCAGCAGTTTTCAGGGCCCTTATAGCAATCAGCCCCAGCATTTT
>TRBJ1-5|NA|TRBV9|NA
CASSPEAAYQPQHF
TGTGCCAGCAGCCCGGAGGCCGCTTATCAGCCCCAGCATTTT
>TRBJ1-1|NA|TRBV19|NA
CASSPPGVGTEAFF
TGTGCCAGTAGCCCCCCCGGGGTGGGCACTGAAGCTTTCTTT
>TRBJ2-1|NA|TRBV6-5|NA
CASSSWDSSSYNEQFF
TGTGCCAGCAGTTCCTGGGACTCCAGCTCCTACAATGAGCAGTTCTTC
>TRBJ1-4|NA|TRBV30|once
CAWSRGLREKLFF
TGTGCCTGGAGTAGGGGACTCCGAGAAAAACTGTTTTTT
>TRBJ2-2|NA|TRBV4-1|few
CASSQDLGGELFF
TGCGCCAGCAGCCAAGATCTCGGCGGGGAGCTGTTTTTT
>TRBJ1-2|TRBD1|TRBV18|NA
CASSLGTGGAGGYTF
TGTGCCAGCTCACTAGGGACAGGGGGCGCAGGTGGCTACACCTTC
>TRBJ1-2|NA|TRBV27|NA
CASSLMLGQGWRGYTF
TGTGCCAGCAGTTTAATGTTGGGGCAGGGGTGGCGGGGCTACACCTTC
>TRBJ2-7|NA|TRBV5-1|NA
CASSPDSVYSYEQYF
TGCGCCAGCAGCCCCGACAGCGTCTACTCCTACGAGCAGTACTTC
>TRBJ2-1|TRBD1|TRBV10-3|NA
CAISPGDRGYNEQFF
TGTGCCATCAGCCCGGGGGACAGGGGCTACAATGAGCAGTTCTTC
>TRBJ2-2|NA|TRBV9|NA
CASSVAVGPSTGELFF
TGTGCCAGCAGCGTAGCTGTGGGGCCCAGCACCGGGGAGCTGTTTTTT
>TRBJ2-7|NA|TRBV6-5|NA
CASSYLGQGLYEQYF
TGTGCCAGCAGTTACTTGGGGCAGGGACTCTACGAGCAGTACTTC
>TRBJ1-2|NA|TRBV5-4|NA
CASSFRQYMIFGYTF
TGTGCCAGCAGCTTTAGACAGTATATGATTTTTGGCTACACCTTC
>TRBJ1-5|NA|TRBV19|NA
CASRLGAVWSNQPQHF
TGTGCCAGTAGACTGGGGGCGGTCTGGAGCAATCAGCCCCAGCATTTT
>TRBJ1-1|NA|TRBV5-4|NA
CASALSVGSNTEAFF
TGTGCCAGCGCACTATCAGTAGGATCTAACACTGAAGCTTTCTTT
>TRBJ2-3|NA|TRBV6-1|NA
CASSEGGDTQYF
TGTGCCAGCAGTGAAGGAGGAGATACGCAGTATTTT
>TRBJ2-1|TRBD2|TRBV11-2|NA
CASSFLSGAYNEQFF
TGTGCCAGCAGCTTCCTGAGCGGGGCGTACAATGAGCAGTTCTTC
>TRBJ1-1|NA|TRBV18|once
CASSPFQGNTEAFF
TGTGCCAGCTCACCCTTTCAGGGGAACACTGAAGCTTTCTTT
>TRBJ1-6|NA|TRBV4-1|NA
CASSQDLGASYNSPLHF
TGCGCCAGCAGCCAAGATCTAGGGGCCTCCTATAATTCACCCCTCCACTTT
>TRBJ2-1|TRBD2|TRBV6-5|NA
CASNTGGDEQFF
TGTGCCAGCAATACGGGGGGGGATGAGCAGTTCTTC
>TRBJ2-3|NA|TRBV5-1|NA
CASSSTVHTDTQYF
TGCGCCAGCAGCTCCACAGTGCACACAGATACGCAGTATTTT
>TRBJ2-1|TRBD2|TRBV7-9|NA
CASSFLLAGGHEQFF
TGTGCCAGCAGCTTCCTACTAGCGGGGGGTCATGAGCAGTTCTTC
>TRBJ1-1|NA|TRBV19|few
CASSLEGTITEAFF
TGTGCCAGTAGTTTGGAGGGCACGATCACTGAAGCTTTCTTT
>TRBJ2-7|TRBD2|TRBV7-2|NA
CASSLQSGATYEQYF
TGTGCCAGCAGCTTACAAAGCGGGGCGACCTACGAGCAGTACTTC
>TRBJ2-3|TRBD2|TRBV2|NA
CASRLAGGGTDTQYF
TGTGCCAGCAGACTAGCGGGGGGTGGGACAGATACGCAGTATTTT
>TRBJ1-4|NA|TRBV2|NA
CASSVTPGNEKLFF
TGTGCCAGCAGTGTGACACCTGGAAATGAAAAACTGTTTTTT
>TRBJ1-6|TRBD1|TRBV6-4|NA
CASSEAGGNSPLHF
TGTGCCAGCAGCGAGGCAGGGGGGAATTCACCCCTCCACTTT
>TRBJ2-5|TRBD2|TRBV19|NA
CASSRTGTRVETQYF
TGTGCCAGTAGCCGCACCGGGACTAGGGTGGAGACCCAGTACTTC
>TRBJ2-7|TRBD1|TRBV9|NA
CASTPGVQGGHEQYF
TGTGCCAGCACACCCGGGGTACAGGGGGGCCACGAGCAGTACTTC
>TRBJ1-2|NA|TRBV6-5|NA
CASSYSPALEHYGYTF
TGTGCCAGCAGTTATTCCCCAGCCTTGGAGCACTATGGCTACACCTTC
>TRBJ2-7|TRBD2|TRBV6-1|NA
CASSVTSGGGSYEQYF
TGTGCCAGCAGTGTGACTAGCGGGGGGGGCTCCTACGAGCAGTACTTC
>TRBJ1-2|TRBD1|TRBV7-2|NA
CASSRDRGYGYTF
TGTGCCAGCAGCCGAGACAGGGGCTATGGCTACACCTTC
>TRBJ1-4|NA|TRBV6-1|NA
CASSSGLGHEKLFF
TGTGCCAGCAGCTCGGGACTAGGCCATGAAAAACTGTTTTTT
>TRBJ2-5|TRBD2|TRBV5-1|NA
CASRVTSGGLETQYF
TGCGCCAGCAGGGTCACTAGCGGGGGGTTAGAGACCCAGTACTTC
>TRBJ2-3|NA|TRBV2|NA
CASSADRGGTDTQYF
TGTGCCAGCAGCGCCGACAGGGGAGGGACAGATACGCAGTATTTT
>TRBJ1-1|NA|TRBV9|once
CASSPSPWTEAFF
TGTGCCAGCAGCCCTAGTCCCTGGACTGAAGCTTTCTTT
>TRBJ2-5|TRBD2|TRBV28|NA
CASSFPGGGEETQYF
TGTGCCAGCAGTTTTCCGGGGGGTGGCGAAGAGACCCAGTACTTC
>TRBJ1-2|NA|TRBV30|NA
CAWSVGSGVYYGYTF
TGTGCCTGGAGTGTAGGTTCGGGGGTTTACTATGGCTACACCTTC
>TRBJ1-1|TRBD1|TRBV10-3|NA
CASEKDRDDEAFF
TGTGCCAGCGAGAAAGACAGGGATGATGAGGCTTTCTTT
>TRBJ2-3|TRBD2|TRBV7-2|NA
CASSLSGGGVTDTQYF
TGTGCCAGCAGCTTGAGTGGCGGGGGGGTCACAGATACGCAGTATTTT
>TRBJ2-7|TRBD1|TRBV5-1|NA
CASRTGGTYEQYF
TGCGCCAGCCGGACAGGGGGCACCTACGAGCAGTACTTC